This TCR beta chain was captured in a study of radiotherapy plus CTLA-4 blockade in lung cancer. About the research overall: 15% to 20% of patients responded objectively, and approximately 31% achieved disease control. The study, taken as a whole, reports: Best predicting response, reportedly, were early blood T cell clone dynamics, with interferon-beta. Once radiotherapy plus ipilimumab had been given, TCR clones derived from tumor expanded in blood.

Worth noting for this clone: Its antigen is unknown.

TCRdb's copy holds only in-frame clones and misses some; the assay was immunoSEQ multiplex PCR. The table has tens of thousands of clones, 76% seen once. Ipilimumab CTLA-4 blockade and focal radiation were given to patients with chemo-refractory metastatic non-small-cell lung cancer. Sequences were derived from peripheral blood, sampled from a patient treated with radiotherapy plus ipilimumab. The sequence came from a human donor with non-small cell lung cancer whose response to radiotherapy plus ipilimumab could not be evaluated. Some clones in this sample may be carry-over from other donors' samples.

The CDR3: CASSWGGEKLFF. The CDR3 nucleotides are TGTGCCAGCAGTTGGGGGGGTGAAAAACTGTTTTTT. V gene TRBV7-2 combines with J gene TRBJ1-4; maybe TRBD1 (5 bases). V was cut by 6 bases and J by 7 bases, with 9 bases left in between. The CDR3 contains 12 residues. Germline loops: CDR1 SGHTA, CDR2 FQGNSA.